The 27 T cell receptor beta chains in this list originate from one sample, sequenced in a study of blood T cell repertoires in COVID-19. Only in-frame clones appear in the TCRdb table, and some are missing; sequencing was by immunoSEQ multiplex PCR. The sample has about 240,000 clones; roughly nine tenths are singletons. Sequencing input: peripheral blood. The receptors originated from a man in his fifties or sixties with acute or convalescent COVID-19.

This clone was counted ten times or more. This chain joins TRBV3-1 (or the pseudogene TRBV3-2) and TRBJ1-5; no reliable D call. Germline CDR1 and CDR2: LGHDT and YNNKEL (reference sequence). The CDR3 has 12 residues. V was trimmed by 4 bases and J by 9 bases, leaving 10 bases between them. The CDR3 is CASSLTSGPQHF. The CDR3 coding sequence is TGTGCCAGCAGCCTAACTAGTGGGCCCCAGCATTTT.

CDR3 sequence: CASSESFGYTEAFF. DNA for the CDR3: TGTGCCAGCAGCGAATCCTTCGGGTACACTGAAGCTTTCTTT. The chain carries TRBV11-3 and TRBJ1-1; D is ambiguous. Germline CDR1 and CDR2: SGHNT and YENEEA. V lost 5 bases to trimming and J lost 3 bases, with 13 bases between them. The CDR3 contains 14 residues.

The V call is TRBV9, the J call TRBJ2-3, with a weak D call TRBD2 (5 bases). With 3 bases removed from V and 8 bases from J, the gap between germline ends came to 16 bases. This CDR3 contains 14 residues. Germline CDR1 SGDLS, CDR2 YYNGEE. CDR3 DNA: TGTGCCAGCAGCGCGCGGACTTTCGAGGGTACGCAGTATTTT. Protein sequence: CASSARTFEGTQYF.

The chain links TRBV13 to TRBJ2-3, with a weak D call TRBD2 (5 bases). This CDR3 comprises 15 residues. The germline CDR1 and CDR2 sequences are PRHDT and FYEKMQ (reference sequence). V was cut by 7 bases and J by 1 base, with 15 bases left in between. CDR3 in DNA: TGTGCCAGCACCACCCGGGGAAAACGCACAGATACGCAGTATTTT. Translation gives CASTTRGKRTDTQYF.

This clone appeared once. This chain connects TRBV7-2 to TRBJ1-2, with 9 nucleotides matching TRBD1. There are 16 residues in the CDR3. Germline CDR1 SGHTA, CDR2 FQGNSA. Trimming at V came to 5 bases and at J to 5 bases, leaving 12 bases not matched to a gene. CDR3 sequence reads: CASSPLSGQGLYGYTF. In nucleotides, the CDR3 is TGTGCCAGCAGCCCGTTATCGGGACAGGGTCTTTATGGCTACACCTTC.

The DNA for the CDR3 is TGTGCCATCAGTCCGGGACAGGAGAGTCGGAGGGCCCTCTACGAGCAGTACTTC. Encoded protein: CAISPGQESRRALYEQYF. V gene TRBV10-3 combines with J gene TRBJ2-7, with 8 bases fitting TRBD1. The CDR3 totals 18 residues. With 5 bases clipped from V and 3 bases from J, the junction kept 18 bases outside the gene matches. Germline CDR1 and CDR2: ENHRY and SYGVKD.

The chain couples TRBV7-2 to TRBJ1-1, with D possibly TRBD1 on 6 matching bases. The CDR3 length is 13 residues. V shed 5 bases and J shed 1 base, with 8 bases lying between them. The germline V gene encodes CDR1 SGHTA and CDR2 FQGNSA. CDR3 sequence: CASSKTGNTEAFF. The CDR3 nucleotides are TGTGCCAGCAGCAAGACAGGGAACACTGAAGCTTTCTTT. Complete variable domain (other parts from reference TRBV7-2 and TRBJ1-1): GAGVSQSPSNKVTEKGKDVELRCDPISGHTALYWYRQSLGQGLEFLIYFQGNSAPDKSGLPSDRFSAERTGGSVSTLTIQRTQQEDSAVYLCASSKTGNTEAFFGQGTRLTVV.

V and J are TRBV19 and TRBJ1-4; 8 bases are shared with TRBD1. CDR3 length: 15 residues. Germline trimming cut 8 bases from V and 0 bases from J; bases unmatched to any gene: 5. Germline loops: CDR1 LNHDA, CDR2 SQIVND (reference sequence). The CDR3, as DNA: TGTGCCAGTGAGACAGGGGACTCAACTAATGAAAAACTGTTTTTT. This sequence encodes CASETGDSTNEKLFF.

The J gene is TRBJ2-1, the V gene TRBV5-6, with a tentative D call TRBD2 (5 bases). The CDR3 is 16 amino acids. V lost 1 base, J lost 8 bases, and 19 bases lay in between. Germline V lookup: CDR1 SGHDT, CDR2 YYEEEE. The CDR3 DNA reads as TGTGCCAGCAGCTTGCTACGCGGGCGGCGAAATCATGAGCAGTTCTTC. It encodes CASSLLRGRRNHEQFF.

CDR3 DNA sequence: TGTGCCAGCAGCCGGACTAGCGGGATGTACAATGAGCAGTTCTTC. Amino acids: CASSRTSGMYNEQFF. The V call is TRBV6-5, the J call TRBJ2-1; 12 nucleotides agree with TRBD2. The CDR3 runs to 15 residues. With V trimmed by 6 bases and J by 4 bases, 4 bases remained unmatched. The germline V gene has CDR1 MNHEY and CDR2 SVGAGI.

The rearrangement links TRBV4-3 to TRBJ1-1; 9 bases align to TRBD1. The CDR3 has 14 residues. Germline CDR1 is LGHNA and CDR2 is YSLEER. V was clipped by 0 bases and J by 11 bases; unmatched bases: 7. CDR3 bases: TGCGCCAGCAGCCAAGATAAAGGGACAGGGACGGCTTTCTTT. Translation: CASSQDKGTGTAFF.

This sequence joins TRBV6-2 or TRBV6-3 and TRBJ2-1; TRBD2 agrees at 15 bases. This CDR3 has 15 amino acids. J lost 7 bases, V lost 4 bases, and 2 bases had no gene match. CDR1 is MNHEY and CDR2 is SVGEGT in the germline V gene. DNA for the CDR3: TGTGCCAGCAGTTCCGGACTAGCGGGAGGGAATGAGCAGTTCTTC. Its translation: CASSSGLAGGNEQFF.

V is TRBV10-3 and J is TRBJ2-7; 11 bases match TRBD1. In germline, CDR1 is ENHRY, CDR2 SYGVKD. There are 14 residues in the CDR3. The trim removed 6 bases at V and 7 bases at J, leaving 8 bases unmatched. CDR3 region: CAIRSGQGAVEQYF. CDR3 DNA sequence: TGTGCCATCAGGTCCGGACAGGGGGCCGTTGAGCAGTACTTC.

The V call is TRBV30, the J call TRBJ2-1, with D possibly being TRBD1 (7 bases). Trimming removed 1 base at V and 2 bases at J, with 12 bases between. This CDR3 comprises 15 residues. From germline, CDR1 is GTSNPN and CDR2 SVGIG (reference sequence). CDR3: CAWSDAGQPYNEQFF. CDR3 coding DNA: TGTGCCTGGAGTGACGCGGGACAGCCCTACAATGAGCAGTTCTTC.

The chain combines TRBV6-5 with TRBJ2-7; 12 bases agree with TRBD2. The CDR3 has 15 residues. From germline, CDR1 is MNHEY and CDR2 SVGAGI. V gave up 10 bases and J gave up 4 bases; unmatched junction bases: 11. CDR3 nucleotide sequence: TGTGCCAACTTCTCCAGACTAGCGGGAGAGTACGAGCAGTACTTC. It encodes CANFSRLAGEYEQYF.

The chain recombines TRBV15 with TRBJ2-4, with TRBD1 matching 10 bases. This CDR3 contains 16 residues. Germline V gives CDR1 LNHNV, CDR2 YYDKDF (reference sequence). V trimming: 4 bases; J trimming: 8 bases; junction bases outside the gene matches: 11. CDR3 sequence (DNA): TGTGCCACCAGCAAAATACGGGACAGGGGAGTGGACATTCAGTACTTC. Residues: CATSKIRDRGVDIQYF.

The chain employs TRBV28 and TRBJ1-5, with D perhaps TRBD1 (6 bases). This CDR3 is built from 19 residues. V was clipped by 5 bases and J by 0 bases, with 23 bases between them. CDR1 is MDHEN, CDR2 SYDVKM, per germline. The CDR3 DNA follows: TGTGCCAGCAGTCTTCGCGGGGGGCAGGGCCGGTATAGCAATCAGCCCCAGCATTTT. Encoded protein: CASSLRGGQGRYSNQPQHF.

J is TRBJ2-7 and V is TRBV14; D perhaps matches TRBD1 (6 bases). Between the trimmed V and J ends, which lost 3 bases and 2 bases, there was a span of 11 bases. Germline V gene lookup returns CDR1 SGHDN and CDR2 FVKESK. The CDR3 is made up of 14 amino acids. The chain's CDR3 is CASSQGAGPYEQYF. Written as DNA, the CDR3 is TGTGCCAGCAGCCAGGGGGCAGGACCCTACGAGCAGTACTTC.

This chain joins TRBV27 and TRBJ2-7, with 7 nucleotides matching TRBD2. The CDR3 spans 14 residues. Trimming removed 5 bases from V and 6 bases from J; junction bases left unmatched: 10. Germline CDR1 reads MNHEY; CDR2 reads SMNVEV (reference sequence). Here the CDR3 reads CASSQFGEGGEQYF. Here the CDR3 DNA reads TGTGCCAGCAGTCAATTCGGGGAGGGAGGCGAGCAGTACTTC.

The V gene is TRBV11-2, the J gene TRBJ2-6; no reliable D call. V dropped 3 bases and J dropped 0 bases, with 9 bases sitting between them. The CDR3 is made up of 16 amino acids. Germline assignment: CDR1 SGHAT and CDR2 FQNNGV. The CDR3 sequence: CASSLFRVSGANVLTF. For the CDR3, the DNA is TGTGCCAGCAGCTTGTTCCGGGTCTCTGGGGCCAACGTCCTGACTTTC.

The J gene is TRBJ2-6, the V gene TRBV25-1; 8 bases align to TRBD1. The CDR3 is 17 residues long. The ends lost 4 bases at V and 0 bases at J; junction bases unmatched: 5. Germline assignment: CDR1 MGHDK and CDR2 SYGVNS. CDR3 in amino acids: CASSATGGSSGANVLTF. The CDR3 nucleotides are TGTGCCAGCAGTGCAACAGGGGGGAGCTCTGGGGCCAACGTCCTGACTTTC. The entire variable domain, with the rest obtained from reference TRBV25-1 and TRBJ2-6, is as follows: EADIYQTPRYLVIGTGKKITLECSQTMGHDKMYWYQQDPGMELHLIHYSYGVNSTEKGDLSSESTVSRIRTEHFPLTLESARPSHTSQYLCASSATGGSSGANVLTFGAGSRLTVL.

The V and J genes are TRBV7-2 and TRBJ1-2; D gene ambiguous. Trimming took 0 bases from V and 4 from J, leaving 9 bases between them. The CDR3 loop spans 14 amino acids. Germline lookup yields CDR1 SGHTA and CDR2 FQGNSA. CDR3 protein: CASSLAWALYGYTF. The CDR3 DNA reads as TGTGCCAGCAGCTTAGCGTGGGCCCTCTATGGCTACACCTTC.

The V call is TRBV7-2, the J call TRBJ2-3, with D tentatively TRBD2 (6 bases). The V end lost 2 bases, the J end lost 5 bases, and 14 bases lay between the germline ends. The length of the CDR3 is 15 residues. Germline V gene sequence: CDR1 SGHTA, CDR2 FQGNSA. CDR3 DNA: TGTGCCAGCAGCTTACGACTAGACGGAGTAGATACGCAGTATTTT. Translating gives CASSLRLDGVDTQYF.

The V gene is TRBV9, the J gene TRBJ2-3, with TRBD2 identical over 7 bases. From germline, CDR1 is SGDLS and CDR2 YYNGEE. The junction had 2 bases not matched to a gene; V was cut back by 0 bases and J by 4 bases. The CDR3 consists of 14 residues. This chain's CDR3 is CASSVGLAADTQYF. Here the CDR3 DNA reads TGTGCCAGCAGCGTAGGACTAGCCGCAGATACGCAGTATTTT.

The gene calls are TRBV2 and TRBJ2-2; TRBD1 might be the D (6 bases). V was pared by 0 bases and J by 4 bases, with 9 bases between. The CDR3 is 15 amino acids. CDR1 SNHLY and CDR2 FYNNEI come from the germline V gene. Written as DNA, the CDR3 is TGTGCCAGCAGTGAAGCTCGGACAGCCACCGGGGAGCTGTTTTTT. Translation: CASSEARTATGELFF.

The V and J genes are TRBV13 and TRBJ2-7, with D unresolved. The CDR3 is made up of 14 amino acids. V was shortened by 2 bases and J by 5 bases, with 13 bases between the two germline ends. CDR1 and CDR2 (germline): PRHDT, FYEKMQ (reference sequence). The CDR3 region is CASSLISRQDEQYF. The CDR3 DNA follows: TGTGCCAGCAGCTTAATCTCCCGACAAGACGAGCAGTACTTC.

V is TRBV6-5 and J is TRBJ2-1; 8 bases fit TRBD2. Looked up from germline, CDR1 is MNHEY and CDR2 is SVGAGI. There are 15 residues in the CDR3. Losses at the gene ends were 7 bases for V and 4 bases for J; bases not matched to a gene: 9. CDR3 nucleotides: TGTGCCAGCACCCAAGCGGGAGTACCGTACAATGAGCAGTTCTTC. It codes for CASTQAGVPYNEQFF.